This T cell receptor beta chain comes out of a study of T cells in localized non-small cell lung cancer. Profiled with immunoSEQ multiplex PCR; TCRdb holds only in-frame clones, not every one. Of 30,000 to 40,000 clones in the sample, 85% to 90% were seen once. With regard to this clone: Its specificity is unknown.

This CDR3 spans 14 amino acids. Trimming took off 4 bases at V and 8 bases at J, with 15 bases between the two ends. From germline, CDR1 is SGHVS and CDR2 FQNEAQ. Study outcomes and limitations: The appearance of a median approximately 61 of the top 100 tumor clones was seen in adjacent lung. The study linked higher blood T cell density to longer overall survival.

The specimen comprised peripheral blood, sampled before any cancer treatment. The chain recombines TRBV7-8 with TRBJ2-1; D is possibly TRBD1 (6 bases). The clonotype was recovered from a man aged 40 to 70 with stage I lung adenocarcinoma. In nucleotides, the CDR3 is TGTGCCAGCAGCTCCTGGACAGCAGGGGATGAGCAGTTCTTC. This encodes CASSSWTAGDEQFF.